This T cell receptor beta chain was observed in a study of shared clonotypes between healthy human individuals. Regarding the study as a whole: Owing to a small donor count, the genetic and exposure-history diversity represented was limited.

Sequencing used immunoSEQ multiplex PCR; TCRdb keeps in-frame clones, though not all of them. The sample has approximately 2.5 million clones, over 85% seen once. Remarks on this clone: Its antigen is unknown.

This CDR3 spans 15 amino acids. Between the trimmed V and J ends, which lost 1 base and 4 bases, there was a span of 14 bases. Germline assignment: CDR1 SGHRS and CDR2 YFSETQ. The chain couples TRBV5-1 to TRBJ1-1; D remains unclear. The origin of this receptor is a man in his late teens or twenties in good health. Some clones in this sample may be carry-over from other donors' samples. Sequenced sample: naive CD4+ T cells from PBMCs. As for subset: CD45RA+ positively selected. CDR3 DNA: TGCGCCAGCAGCTTGACGGTGGAGTTAGGCACTGAAGCTTTCTTT. Protein: CASSLTVELGTEAFF.